This T cell receptor beta chain was recovered during a study of PD-1 blockade in classical Hodgkin lymphoma. The study's findings and limits: While CD8+ TCR diversity did not rise significantly by C4D1, CD4+ TCR diversity did.

The junction had 8 bases not matched to a gene; V was cut back by 5 bases and J by 3 bases. The CDR3 covers 15 residues. The germline V gene encodes CDR1 SGHTA and CDR2 FQGTGA. Exposure to brentuximab vedotin varied, and each patient had relapsed following autologous stem cell transplantation. The patients, who had relapsed/refractory classical Hodgkin lymphoma, achieved best responses of complete response, partial response or progressive disease. The method was immunoSEQ multiplex PCR; TCRdb's version includes in-frame clones alone and lacks a portion of them. The sample has more than 90,000 clones, 80% to 90% seen once. Remarks on this clone: Its antigen is currently unknown.

This chain connects TRBV7-3 to TRBJ2-5; 8 bases are shared with TRBD2. The receptor was isolated from a human donor with classical Hodgkin lymphoma. Sample: peripheral blood mononuclear cells (PBMCs), taken before the second cycle of nivolumab. CDR3 in DNA: TGTGCCAGCAGCCCCGGGGGGGCCGGGAAAGAGACCCAGTACTTC. Protein: CASSPGGAGKETQYF.